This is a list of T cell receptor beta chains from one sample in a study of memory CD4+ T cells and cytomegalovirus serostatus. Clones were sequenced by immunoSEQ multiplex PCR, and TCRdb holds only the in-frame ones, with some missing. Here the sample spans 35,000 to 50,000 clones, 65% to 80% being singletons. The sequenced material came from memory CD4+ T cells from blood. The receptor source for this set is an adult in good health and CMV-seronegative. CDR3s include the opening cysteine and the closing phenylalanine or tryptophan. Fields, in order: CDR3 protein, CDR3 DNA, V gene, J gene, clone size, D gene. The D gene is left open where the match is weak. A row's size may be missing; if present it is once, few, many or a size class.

CDR3 protein: CASSLGAGGFTGELFF
CDR3 DNA: TGTGCCAGCAGCTTAGGGGCGGGGGGCTTCACCGGGGAGCTGTTTTTT
V gene: TRBV11-2
J gene: TRBJ2-2
clone size: -
D gene: TRBD2

CDR3 protein: CAISERETQYF
CDR3 DNA: TGTGCCATCAGTGAAAGAGAGACCCAGTACTTC
V gene: TRBV10-3
J gene: TRBJ2-5
clone size: -
D gene: -

CDR3 protein: CASSLDGGNNSPLHF
CDR3 DNA: TGTGCCAGCAGCTTAGACGGGGGGAATAATTCACCCCTCCACTTT
V gene: TRBV7-9
J gene: TRBJ1-6
clone size: -
D gene: -

CDR3 protein: CASSLDGRAEAFF
CDR3 DNA: TGTGCCAGCAGCTTGGATGGGAGGGCTGAAGCTTTCTTT
V gene: TRBV11-3
J gene: TRBJ1-1
clone size: -
D gene: -

CDR3 protein: CASSRSGRGDTQYF
CDR3 DNA: TGTGCCAGCAGTCGCTCGGGGCGCGGAGATACGCAGTATTTT
V gene: TRBV6-5
J gene: TRBJ2-3
clone size: -
D gene: -

CDR3 protein: CASSPQHDQPQHF
CDR3 DNA: TGTGCCAGCAGTCCACAACATGATCAGCCCCAGCATTTT
V gene: TRBV28
J gene: TRBJ1-5
clone size: -
D gene: -

CDR3 protein: CARSLVRWGGDKNTIYF
CDR3 DNA: TGTGCCAGAAGCTTGGTTCGATGGGGGGGGGATAAAAACACCATATATTTT
V gene: TRBV5-3
J gene: TRBJ1-3
clone size: once
D gene: -

CDR3 protein: CASSLAGTEGSPLHF
CDR3 DNA: TGTGCCAGCAGCTTGGCCGGGACAGAGGGTTCACCCCTCCACTTT
V gene: TRBV5-4
J gene: TRBJ1-6
clone size: few
D gene: TRBD1

CDR3 protein: CASSLEGHGAYEQYF
CDR3 DNA: TGCGCCAGCAGCTTGGAAGGGCATGGTGCTTACGAGCAGTACTTC
V gene: TRBV5-1
J gene: TRBJ2-7
clone size: -
D gene: -

CDR3 protein: CASSLLGLQSNTEAFF
CDR3 DNA: TGCGCCAGCAGCTTGTTAGGTCTACAGTCTAACACTGAAGCTTTCTTT
V gene: TRBV5-1
J gene: TRBJ1-1
clone size: -
D gene: -

CDR3 protein: CASSHRDRDTEAFF
CDR3 DNA: TGCGCCAGCAGCCACCGGGACAGGGACACTGAAGCTTTCTTT
V gene: TRBV5-1
J gene: TRBJ1-1
clone size: -
D gene: TRBD1

CDR3 protein: CASSMRQETYEQYF
CDR3 DNA: TGTGCCAGCAGTATGCGACAGGAGACCTACGAGCAGTACTTC
V gene: TRBV2
J gene: TRBJ2-7
clone size: -
D gene: -

CDR3 protein: CASTRGGAWGYTF
CDR3 DNA: TGTGCCAGCACCCGGGGGGGGGCTTGGGGCTACACCTTC
V gene: TRBV5-4
J gene: TRBJ1-2
clone size: -
D gene: -

CDR3 protein: CASSEYLAGELFF
CDR3 DNA: TGCGCCAGCAGTGAGTACCTGGCCGGGGAGCTGTTTTTT
V gene: TRBV10-2
J gene: TRBJ2-2
clone size: few
D gene: -

CDR3 protein: CASSPPGRGEAFF
CDR3 DNA: TGTGCCAGTAGTCCCCCGGGGAGGGGTGAAGCTTTCTTT
V gene: TRBV19
J gene: TRBJ1-1
clone size: -
D gene: -

CDR3 protein: CAWSGLGGTGELFF
CDR3 DNA: TGTGCCTGGAGTGGACTCGGGGGGACCGGGGAGCTGTTTTTT
V gene: TRBV30
J gene: TRBJ2-2
clone size: -
D gene: TRBD2

CDR3 protein: CASSVDHQVGEQYF
CDR3 DNA: TGTGCCAGCAGTGTGGACCACCAGGTTGGCGAGCAGTACTTC
V gene: TRBV6-1
J gene: TRBJ2-7
clone size: -
D gene: -

CDR3 protein: CASSLTGAGEQYF
CDR3 DNA: TGCGCCAGCAGCCTGACAGGGGCTGGGGAGCAGTACTTC
V gene: TRBV5-1
J gene: TRBJ2-7
clone size: -
D gene: TRBD1

CDR3 protein: CASSQGDGLDTQYF
CDR3 DNA: TGTGCCAGCAGCCAAGGGGACGGGTTAGATACGCAGTATTTT
V gene: TRBV4-2
J gene: TRBJ2-3
clone size: -
D gene: -

CDR3 protein: CATSVLGGEIDTQYF
CDR3 DNA: TGTGCCACCTCAGTCCTCGGCGGGGAAATAGATACGCAGTATTTT
V gene: TRBV7-9
J gene: TRBJ2-3
clone size: -
D gene: -

CDR3 protein: CASGGDYTDTQYF
CDR3 DNA: TGTGCCAGCGGCGGGGACTACACAGATACGCAGTATTTT
V gene: TRBV2
J gene: TRBJ2-3
clone size: -
D gene: TRBD2

CDR3 protein: CASSRGRETQYF
CDR3 DNA: TGTGCCAGCAGCAGGGGGCGGGAGACCCAGTACTTC
V gene: TRBV5-4
J gene: TRBJ2-5
clone size: -
D gene: TRBD1

CDR3 protein: CASDSGGRGSEAFF
CDR3 DNA: TGTGCCAGCGACTCCGGCGGGAGGGGCTCTGAAGCTTTCTTT
V gene: TRBV2
J gene: TRBJ1-1
clone size: few
D gene: -

CDR3 protein: CASSVVGPPADEQFF
CDR3 DNA: TGCGCCAGCAGCGTCGTAGGACCTCCGGCGGATGAGCAGTTCTTC
V gene: TRBV5-1
J gene: TRBJ2-1
clone size: -
D gene: -

CDR3 protein: CASSLAGAGGETQYF
CDR3 DNA: TGTGCCAGCAGCCTAGCAGGGGCCGGTGGGGAGACCCAGTACTTC
V gene: TRBV5-4
J gene: TRBJ2-5
clone size: -
D gene: -

CDR3 protein: CASSGKTGRTNEKLFF
CDR3 DNA: TGTGCCAGCAGCGGAAAGACAGGGCGAACTAATGAAAAACTGTTTTTT
V gene: TRBV5-8
J gene: TRBJ1-4
clone size: -
D gene: TRBD1

CDR3 protein: CASSFVGRRLNTEAFF
CDR3 DNA: TGTGCCAGCAGCTTTGTCGGGAGAAGGTTGAACACTGAAGCTTTCTTT
V gene: TRBV5-4
J gene: TRBJ1-1
clone size: -
D gene: -

CDR3 protein: CASSLGAGGSRGEQYF
CDR3 DNA: TGTGCCAGCAGCTTAGGGGCGGGGGGCTCCCGGGGAGAGCAGTACTTC
V gene: TRBV7-9
J gene: TRBJ2-7
clone size: -
D gene: TRBD2

CDR3 protein: CAEPDKKNSPLHF
CDR3 DNA: TGCGCCGAGCCGGACAAAAAAAATTCACCCCTCCACTTT
V gene: TRBV10-1
J gene: TRBJ1-6
clone size: -
D gene: -

CDR3 protein: CATYPPPTSNQPQHF
CDR3 DNA: TGCGCCACCTACCCCCCACCCACCTCCAATCAGCCCCAGCATTTT
V gene: TRBV10-1
J gene: TRBJ1-5
clone size: -
D gene: -

CDR3 protein: CASSFKGSYNEQFF
CDR3 DNA: TGTGCCAGCAGTTTCAAGGGGTCCTACAATGAGCAGTTCTTC
V gene: TRBV28
J gene: TRBJ2-1
clone size: -
D gene: -

CDR3 protein: CVSNRNRGPYEQYF
CDR3 DNA: TGTGTCAGCAACAGAAACAGGGGGCCCTACGAGCAGTACTTC
V gene: TRBV2
J gene: TRBJ2-7
clone size: -
D gene: TRBD1

CDR3 protein: CATWTGDSPGRGYTF
CDR3 DNA: TGTGCCACCTGGACAGGGGATTCCCCCGGTCGTGGCTACACCTTC
V gene: TRBV28
J gene: TRBJ1-2
clone size: -
D gene: TRBD1

CDR3 protein: CAWTTYGVTGELFF
CDR3 DNA: TGTGCCTGGACAACTTATGGGGTTACCGGGGAGCTGTTTTTT
V gene: TRBV30
J gene: TRBJ2-2
clone size: -
D gene: -

CDR3 protein: CASSNLAGGETQYF
CDR3 DNA: TGTGCCAGTAGTAACCTAGCGGGGGGAGAGACCCAGTACTTC
V gene: TRBV19
J gene: TRBJ2-5
clone size: -
D gene: TRBD2

CDR3 protein: CASSLVDRTHSPLHF
CDR3 DNA: TGTGCCAGCAGCTTGGTGGACAGAACACATTCACCCCTCCACTTT
V gene: TRBV5-4
J gene: TRBJ1-6
clone size: -
D gene: -

CDR3 protein: CASSLAGSGNYGYTF
CDR3 DNA: TGCGCCAGCAGCTTGGCGGGATCCGGGAACTATGGCTACACCTTC
V gene: TRBV5-1
J gene: TRBJ1-2
clone size: -
D gene: -

CDR3 protein: CASSYSPRLGNEQFF
CDR3 DNA: TGTGCCAGCAGTTACTCACCGCGGCTCGGGAATGAGCAGTTCTTC
V gene: TRBV6-5
J gene: TRBJ2-1
clone size: -
D gene: -